This T cell receptor beta chain was sequenced during a study of blood T cell repertoires in COVID-19. At the level of the study: Sites across the United States, Italy and Spain contributed samples from acute and convalescent COVID-19. Sources were T cells, B-cell-depleted T cells, or PBMCs; the material itself was cDNA or gDNA.

In the original analysis: Reference gene primer amplification in the assay estimated nucleated cell counts. Profiling relied on immunoSEQ multiplex PCR, and the TCRdb table lists in-frame clones only, not all of them. The DNA gave D and trimming, while V, J and clone size come from that table. The sample holds 150,000 or so clones, over 65% seen once. The germline CDR1 and CDR2 sequences are SNHLY and FYNNEI. Trimming removed 6 bases at V and 5 bases at J, with 13 bases between. The CDR3 is 13 amino acids. The chain couples TRBV2 to TRBJ1-1; a weak D match, TRBD1 (6 bases). Input material: peripheral blood. This TCR was recovered from a woman of 80 years or more with active or convalescent COVID-19. The CDR3 protein is CASSDQGRTEAFF. The CDR3 coding sequence is TGTGCCAGCAGCGATCAGGGGCGGACTGAAGCTTTCTTT.